This TCR beta chain was identified in a study of blood T cell repertoires in COVID-19. Study context: Sample material is recorded as cDNA or gDNA derived from T cells, B-cell-depleted T cells, or PBMCs.

Original processing notes: Reference gene primer amplification gave estimated nucleated cell counts. Produced via immunoSEQ multiplex PCR; TCRdb's table is partial and in-frame only. From that table come the V and J calls and clone size; the DNA was used to work out D and trimming. Seen here are 250,000 to 400,000 clones, about 91% observed once, and the top ten hold around 1.6%. The CDR3 totals 15 residues. Looked up from germline, CDR1 is LGHDT and CDR2 is YNNKEL (reference sequence). The V end lost 4 bases, the J end lost 3 bases, and 15 bases lay between the germline ends. Source material: peripheral blood. The V gene is TRBV3-1 (or the pseudogene TRBV3-2), the J gene TRBJ1-1; D perhaps matches TRBD1 (5 bases). The sequence came from a woman in her 30s with COVID-19, enrolled during active disease. The CDR3 protein is CASSLSPTDYTEAFF. CDR3 bases: TGTGCCAGCAGCCTAAGCCCGACAGACTACACTGAAGCTTTCTTT.